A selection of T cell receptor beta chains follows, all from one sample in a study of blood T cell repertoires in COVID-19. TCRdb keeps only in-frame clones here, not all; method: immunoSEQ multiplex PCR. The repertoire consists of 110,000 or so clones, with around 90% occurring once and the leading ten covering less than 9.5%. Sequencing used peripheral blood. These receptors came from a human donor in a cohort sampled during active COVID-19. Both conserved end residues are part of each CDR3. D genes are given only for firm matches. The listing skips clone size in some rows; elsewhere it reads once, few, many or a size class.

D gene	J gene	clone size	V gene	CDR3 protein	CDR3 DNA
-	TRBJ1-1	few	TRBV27	CASSLSPTITEAFF	TGTGCCAGCAGTTTATCCCCGACAATCACTGAAGCTTTCTTT
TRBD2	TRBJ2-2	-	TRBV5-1	CASSLGTSTYYTGELFF	TGCGCCAGCAGCTTGGGGACTAGCACCTACTACACCGGGGAGCTGTTTTTT
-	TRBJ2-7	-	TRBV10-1	CASSEQGAHEQYF	TGCGCCAGCAGTGAGCAGGGTGCGCACGAGCAGTACTTC
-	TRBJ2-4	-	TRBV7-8	CASSYSRVADIQYF	TGTGCCAGCAGCTACTCCAGGGTTGCGGACATTCAGTACTTC
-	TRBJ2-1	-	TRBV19	CASSIDRDSYNEQFF	TGTGCCAGTAGTATAGATCGGGACTCCTACAATGAGCAGTTCTTC
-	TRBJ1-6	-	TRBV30	CAWSDSYNSPLHF	TGTGCCTGGAGTGACAGCTATAATTCACCCCTCCACTTT
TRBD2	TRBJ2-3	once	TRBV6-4	CASSDSRLAGTDTQYF	TGTGCCAGCAGTGACTCTAGGCTAGCGGGCACAGATACGCAGTATTTT
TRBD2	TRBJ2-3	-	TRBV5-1	CASSPTRQRGGKLTSTDTQYF	TGCGCCAGCAGTCCGACAAGACAGCGGGGGGGAAAACTGACTAGCACAGATACGCAGTATTTT
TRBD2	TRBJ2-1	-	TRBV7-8	CASSLTSGRRSYNEQFF	TGTGCCAGCAGCTTAACTAGCGGGAGGAGGTCCTACAATGAGCAGTTCTTC
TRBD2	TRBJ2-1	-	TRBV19	CASTTGLAGGLEQFF	TGTGCCAGTACCACTGGACTAGCGGGAGGCCTAGAGCAGTTCTTC
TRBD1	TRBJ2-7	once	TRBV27	CASSSYAGQAPYEQYF	TGTGCCAGCAGTTCCTATGCGGGACAGGCTCCCTACGAGCAGTACTTC
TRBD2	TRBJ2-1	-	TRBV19	CASSIAAGNNEQFF	TGTGCCAGTAGTATAGCAGCGGGGAACAATGAGCAGTTCTTC
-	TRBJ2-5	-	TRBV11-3	CASRSQSSQETQYF	TGTGCCAGCAGATCACAGTCGAGCCAAGAGACCCAGTACTTC
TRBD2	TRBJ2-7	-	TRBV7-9	CASSWRESSYEQYF	TGTGCCAGCAGCTGGCGGGAGTCCTCCTACGAGCAGTACTTC
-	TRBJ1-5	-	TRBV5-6	CASSRGRRGNQPQHF	TGTGCCAGCAGCCGCGGGCGACGGGGCAATCAGCCCCAGCATTTT
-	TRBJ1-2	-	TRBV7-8	CASSLGWRNYGYTF	TGTGCCAGCAGCTTAGGTTGGCGGAACTATGGCTACACCTTC
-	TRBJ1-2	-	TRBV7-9	CASSLASVEGGGYTF	TGTGCCAGCAGCTTAGCCTCGGTAGAAGGGGGTGGCTACACCTTC
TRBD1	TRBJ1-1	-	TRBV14	CASSQDRGRLAVEAFF	TGTGCCAGCAGCCAAGATAGGGGGCGACTGGCGGTCGAAGCTTTCTTT
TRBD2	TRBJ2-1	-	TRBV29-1	CSVAAGGRRPNEQFF	TGCAGCGTTGCTGCGGGCGGGAGAAGGCCCAATGAGCAGTTCTTC
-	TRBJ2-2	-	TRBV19	CASSITGYITGELFF	TGTGCCAGTAGTATCACGGGTTATATTACCGGGGAGCTGTTTTTT
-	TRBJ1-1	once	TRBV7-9	CASSQIGGFTEAFF	TGTGCCAGCAGCCAGATAGGAGGGTTCACTGAAGCTTTCTTT
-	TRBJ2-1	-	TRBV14	CASSQDVVRLGGNEQFF	TGTGCCAGCAGCCAAGATGTGGTGCGACTAGGAGGGAATGAGCAGTTCTTC
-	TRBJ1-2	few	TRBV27	CASSFTGQPLYTF	TGTGCCAGCAGTTTTACCGGACAGCCCCTCTACACCTTC
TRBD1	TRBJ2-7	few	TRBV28	CASSPSRDSDSYEQYF	TGTGCCAGCAGTCCATCCAGGGACAGCGACTCCTACGAGCAGTACTTC
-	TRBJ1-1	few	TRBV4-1	CASSYHGQPEAFF	TGCGCCAGCAGCTATCACGGACAGCCTGAAGCTTTCTTT
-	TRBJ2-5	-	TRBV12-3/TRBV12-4	CATQVNGVETQYF	TGTGCCACCCAAGTTAACGGGGTAGAGACCCAGTACTTC
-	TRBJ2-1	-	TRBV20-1	CSARDKNEQFF	TGCAGTGCTAGGGACAAAAATGAGCAGTTCTTC
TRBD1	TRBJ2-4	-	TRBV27	CASSKSGTGWLAKNIQYF	TGTGCCAGCAGTAAATCCGGGACAGGGTGGTTAGCCAAAAACATTCAGTACTTC
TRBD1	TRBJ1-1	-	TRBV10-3	CAISEYETGGGITEAFF	TGTGCCATCAGTGAGTACGAGACAGGGGGCGGTATCACTGAAGCTTTCTTT
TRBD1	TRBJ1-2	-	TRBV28	CASSKTGGGYGYTF	TGTGCCAGCAGTAAAACAGGGGGCGGGTATGGCTACACCTTC
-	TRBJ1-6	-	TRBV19	CASSRAVRGESPLHF	TGTGCCAGTAGCCGGGCAGTTCGGGGGGAATCACCCCTCCACTTT
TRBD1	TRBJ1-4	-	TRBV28	CASTLGGTGVEKLFF	TGTGCCAGCACCTTAGGGGGAACAGGGGTTGAAAAACTGTTTTTT
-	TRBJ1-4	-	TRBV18	CASSPGDIFREKLFF	TGTGCCAGCTCACCAGGGGACATCTTTCGTGAAAAACTGTTTTTT
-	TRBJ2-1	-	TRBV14	CASSPLALSSYNEQFF	TGTGCCAGCAGCCCGCTAGCGTTGAGCTCCTACAATGAGCAGTTCTTC
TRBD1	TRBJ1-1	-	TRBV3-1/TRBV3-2	CASSPWTGGAGTEAFF	TGTGCCAGCAGCCCTTGGACAGGGGGCGCGGGCACTGAAGCTTTCTTT